The rows below give T cell receptor beta chains drawn from one sample of a study of T cell responses to AZD1222 COVID-19 vaccine. Repertoires were generated with immunoSEQ multiplex PCR, while TCRdb's copy carries only in-frame clones and drops some. The repertoire holds about 140,000 clones, with 80% to 90% as singletons. The input for sequencing was peripheral blood, taken on day 0 of AZD1222 vaccination. These receptors were obtained from an adult in good health. The CDR3 runs from the conserved cysteine through the conserved F or W. A D gene is named only where the DNA matches it firmly. Only part of the rows carry a size: once, few, many, or a class if the clone is expanded.

J: TRBJ2-5; V: TRBV11-2; D: TRBD2; size: .; CDR3: CASSLALAGGPHQETQYF; DNA: TGTGCCAGCAGCTTAGCGTTAGCGGGAGGTCCCCACCAAGAGACCCAGTACTTC
J: TRBJ1-5; V: TRBV27; D: .; size: .; CDR3: CAGGGVYSNQPQHF; DNA: TGTGCCGGAGGGGGGGTTTATAGCAATCAGCCCCAGCATTTT
J: TRBJ1-6; V: TRBV7-2; D: .; size: .; CDR3: CASSRTTIWTETNNSPLHF; DNA: TGTGCCAGCAGCCGCACTACCATCTGGACAGAAACCAATAATTCACCCCTCCACTTT
J: TRBJ2-3; V: TRBV14; D: .; size: .; CDR3: CASSQDSAGTSTDTQYF; DNA: TGTGCCAGCAGCCAAGATTCAGCGGGTACTAGCACAGATACGCAGTATTTT
J: TRBJ2-1; V: TRBV4-1; D: TRBD2; size: .; CDR3: CASSHGGAEQFF; DNA: TGCGCCAGCAGCCACGGGGGGGCGGAGCAGTTCTTC
J: TRBJ1-1; V: TRBV4-3; D: TRBD1; size: .; CDR3: CASSLSDRGTEAFF; DNA: TGCGCCAGCAGTCTCAGTGACAGGGGCACTGAAGCTTTCTTT
J: TRBJ2-1; V: TRBV13; D: .; size: .; CDR3: CASSLWGSRQYNEQFF; DNA: TGTGCCAGCAGCTTATGGGGTAGCAGACAGTACAATGAGCAGTTCTTC
J: TRBJ1-5; V: TRBV19; D: TRBD1; size: once; CDR3: CASSMIRGLHNQPQHF; DNA: TGTGCCAGTAGTATGATCAGGGGGCTGCACAATCAGCCCCAGCATTTT
J: TRBJ1-2; V: TRBV9; D: .; size: .; CDR3: CASTSPEVNGYTF; DNA: TGTGCCAGCACCTCCCCGGAGGTCAATGGCTACACCTTC
J: TRBJ1-1; V: TRBV30; D: TRBD1; size: .; CDR3: CAWSTQHLDRRRAFF; DNA: TGTGCCTGGAGTACCCAACATTTGGACAGGAGGAGGGCTTTCTTT
J: TRBJ2-3; V: TRBV7-2; D: .; size: .; CDR3: CASSLHMGTTDTQYF; DNA: TGTGCCAGCAGCTTACATATGGGGACCACAGATACGCAGTATTTT
J: TRBJ1-1; V: TRBV12-3/TRBV12-4; D: .; size: .; CDR3: CASSPAIEAFF; DNA: TGTGCCAGCAGTCCAGCTATTGAAGCTTTCTTT
J: TRBJ1-5; V: TRBV15; D: .; size: .; CDR3: CATSRDGAWGQPQHF; DNA: TGTGCCACCAGCAGAGATGGTGCCTGGGGTCAGCCCCAGCATTTT
J: TRBJ2-7; V: TRBV7-2; D: .; size: .; CDR3: CASSSATGVAYEQYF; DNA: TGTGCCAGCAGCTCAGCGACAGGTGTCGCCTACGAGCAGTACTTC
J: TRBJ1-2; V: TRBV9; D: .; size: .; CDR3: CASSVGPQANYGYTF; DNA: TGTGCCAGCAGCGTGGGGCCTCAAGCTAACTATGGCTACACCTTC
J: TRBJ1-2; V: TRBV29-1; D: .; size: .; CDR3: CSVQTGPSDYGYTF; DNA: TGCAGCGTTCAGACAGGCCCTTCGGACTATGGCTACACCTTC
J: TRBJ2-5; V: TRBV13; D: .; size: .; CDR3: CASSSQGGTGETQYF; DNA: TGTGCCAGCAGCTCACAGGGAGGAACGGGAGAGACCCAGTACTTC
J: TRBJ2-7; V: TRBV4-3; D: .; size: .; CDR3: CASSQEGDGSIYEQYF; DNA: TGCGCCAGCAGCCAAGAGGGGGACGGCTCTATCTACGAGCAGTACTTC
J: TRBJ1-2; V: TRBV28; D: .; size: .; CDR3: CASRRNGYTF; DNA: TGTGCCAGCAGACGGAATGGCTACACCTTC
J: TRBJ2-4; V: TRBV24-1; D: .; size: .; CDR3: CATSDHREAKNIQYF; DNA: TGTGCCACCAGTGATCACAGGGAAGCCAAAAACATTCAGTACTTC
J: TRBJ1-1; V: TRBV6-6; D: .; size: .; CDR3: CASSLGQNTEAFF; DNA: TGTGCCAGCAGCCTCGGACAGAACACTGAAGCTTTCTTT
J: TRBJ2-7; V: TRBV7-8; D: TRBD2; size: .; CDR3: CASSLSGGNYEQYF; DNA: TGTGCCAGCAGCCTTAGCGGGGGAAACTACGAGCAGTACTTC
J: TRBJ1-2; V: TRBV5-5; D: .; size: .; CDR3: CASSLAIPQGGYTF; DNA: TGTGCCAGCAGCTTGGCAATCCCCCAAGGGGGCTACACCTTC
J: TRBJ1-5; V: TRBV7-6; D: .; size: once; CDR3: CASSLAGGVGQPQHF; DNA: TGTGCCAGCAGCTTAGCGGGGGGTGTCGGTCAGCCCCAGCATTTT
J: TRBJ2-1; V: TRBV7-3; D: .; size: .; CDR3: CASSSREPYNEQFF; DNA: TGTGCCAGCAGCTCAAGGGAGCCCTACAATGAGCAGTTCTTC
J: TRBJ2-2; V: TRBV12-3/TRBV12-4; D: .; size: .; CDR3: CASSLRETGELFF; DNA: TGTGCCAGCAGTTTAAGGGAAACCGGGGAGCTGTTTTTT
J: TRBJ2-3; V: TRBV21-1; D: .; size: .; CDR3: CASSKGQGALDTQYF; DNA: TGTGCCAGCAGCAAAGGACAGGGGGCGTTAGATACGCAGTATTTT
J: TRBJ2-5; V: TRBV6-2/TRBV6-3; D: .; size: .; CDR3: CASSIRSWRERETQYF; DNA: TGTGCCAGCAGCATCCGATCTTGGCGGGAAAGAGAGACCCAGTACTTC
J: TRBJ1-5; V: TRBV6-2/TRBV6-3; D: .; size: .; CDR3: CASSLISNQPQHF; DNA: TGTGCCAGCAGTCTAATTAGCAATCAGCCCCAGCATTTT
J: TRBJ1-2; V: TRBV2; D: .; size: .; CDR3: CASSEGYLGYTF; DNA: TGTGCCAGCAGTGAAGGGTATCTTGGCTACACCTTC
J: TRBJ2-7; V: TRBV18; D: .; size: .; CDR3: CASSSSYEQYF; DNA: TGTGCCAGCTCAAGCTCCTACGAGCAGTACTTC
J: TRBJ1-4; V: TRBV14; D: .; size: .; CDR3: CASSQVQNEKLFF; DNA: TGTGCCAGCAGCCAAGTGCAGAATGAAAAACTGTTTTTT
J: TRBJ1-2; V: TRBV7-2; D: .; size: once; CDR3: CASSSDWIGYTF; DNA: TGTGCCAGCAGCTCGGACTGGATTGGCTACACCTTC
J: TRBJ1-5; V: TRBV5-1; D: .; size: .; CDR3: CASSLAPGSVGNQPQHF; DNA: TGCGCCAGCAGTTTAGCCCCCGGTTCCGTAGGCAATCAGCCCCAGCATTTT
J: TRBJ2-7; V: TRBV6-5; D: .; size: .; CDR3: CASSYGGGALYEQYF; DNA: TGTGCCAGCAGTTACGGGGGGGGCGCCTTATACGAGCAGTACTTC
J: TRBJ1-1; V: TRBV28; D: .; size: .; CDR3: CASSLQGSELNTEAFF; DNA: TGTGCCAGCAGTCTCCAGGGGTCAGAATTGAACACTGAAGCTTTCTTT
J: TRBJ2-3; V: TRBV7-9; D: TRBD2; size: .; CDR3: CASSSGLTSTDTQYF; DNA: TGTGCCAGCAGCTCGGGACTAACTAGCACAGATACGCAGTATTTT
J: TRBJ1-1; V: TRBV28; D: .; size: few; CDR3: CASSLTTEWAEAFF; DNA: TGTGCCAGCAGTTTGACAACTGAGTGGGCTGAAGCTTTCTTT
J: TRBJ2-3; V: TRBV3-1/TRBV3-2; D: TRBD1; size: .; CDR3: CASSRDRDTDTQYF; DNA: TGTGCCAGCAGCCGGGACAGGGATACAGATACGCAGTATTTT
J: TRBJ1-1; V: TRBV6-2/TRBV6-3; D: TRBD1; size: once; CDR3: CASSYGSGTGNTEAFF; DNA: TGTGCCAGCAGTTATGGAAGTGGGACAGGGAACACTGAAGCTTTCTTT